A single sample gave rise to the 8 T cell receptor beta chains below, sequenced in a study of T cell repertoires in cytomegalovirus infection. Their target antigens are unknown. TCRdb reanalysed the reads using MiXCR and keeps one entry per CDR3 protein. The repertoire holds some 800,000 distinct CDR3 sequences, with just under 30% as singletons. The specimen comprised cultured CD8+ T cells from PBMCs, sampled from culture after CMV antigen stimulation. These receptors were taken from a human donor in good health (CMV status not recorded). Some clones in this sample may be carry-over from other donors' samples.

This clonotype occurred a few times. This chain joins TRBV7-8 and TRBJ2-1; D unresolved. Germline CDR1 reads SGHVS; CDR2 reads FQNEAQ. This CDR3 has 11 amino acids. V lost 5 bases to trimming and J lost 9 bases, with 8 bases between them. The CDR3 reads CASSLGIEQFF. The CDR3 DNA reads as TGTGCCAGCAGCCTGGGCATTGAGCAGTTCTTC.

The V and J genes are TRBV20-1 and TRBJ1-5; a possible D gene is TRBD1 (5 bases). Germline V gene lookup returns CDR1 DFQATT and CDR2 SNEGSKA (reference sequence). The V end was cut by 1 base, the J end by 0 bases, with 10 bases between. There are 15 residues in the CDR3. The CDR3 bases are TGCAGTGCTAGAGCAAGGGGTTATAGCAATCAGCCCCAGCATTTT. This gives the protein CSARARGYSNQPQHF.

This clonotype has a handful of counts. The CDR3 region has the DNA TGTGCTAGTGGACTCGATCGGGACAGAGATGGCTACACCTTC. Its protein is CASGLDRDRDGYTF. The V call is TRBV12-5, the J call TRBJ1-2; 7 bases align to TRBD1. Germline values: CDR1 LGHNT, CDR2 FRNRAP. With 6 bases clipped from V and 6 bases from J, the junction kept 10 bases outside the gene matches. The CDR3 has 14 amino acids. Complete variable domain (other parts from reference TRBV12-5 and TRBJ1-2): DARVTQTPRHKVTEMGQEVTMRCQPILGHNTVFWYRQTMMQGLELLAYFRNRAPLDDSGMPKDRFSAEMPDATLATLKIQPSEPRDSAVYFCASGLDRDRDGYTFGSGTRLTVV.

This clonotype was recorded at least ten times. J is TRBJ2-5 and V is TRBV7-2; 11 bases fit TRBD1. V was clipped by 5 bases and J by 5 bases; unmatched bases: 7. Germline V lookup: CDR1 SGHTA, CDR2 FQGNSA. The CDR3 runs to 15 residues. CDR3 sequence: CASSPWTGGLETQYF. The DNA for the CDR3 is TGTGCCAGCAGCCCATGGACAGGGGGCCTGGAGACCCAGTACTTC.

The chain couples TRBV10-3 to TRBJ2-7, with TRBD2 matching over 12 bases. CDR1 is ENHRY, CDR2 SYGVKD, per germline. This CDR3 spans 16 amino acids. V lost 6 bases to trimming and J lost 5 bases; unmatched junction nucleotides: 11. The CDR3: CAIRVNAGLAGNEQYF. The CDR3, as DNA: TGTGCCATCAGGGTGAATGCGGGACTAGCGGGTAACGAGCAGTACTTC.

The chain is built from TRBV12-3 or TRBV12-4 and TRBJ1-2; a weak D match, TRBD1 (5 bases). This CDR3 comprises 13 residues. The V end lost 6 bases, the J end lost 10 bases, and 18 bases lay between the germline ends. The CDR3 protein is CASSPARVWVYTF. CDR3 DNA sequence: TGTGCCAGCAGCCCCGCCAGGGTGTGGGTCTACACCTTC.

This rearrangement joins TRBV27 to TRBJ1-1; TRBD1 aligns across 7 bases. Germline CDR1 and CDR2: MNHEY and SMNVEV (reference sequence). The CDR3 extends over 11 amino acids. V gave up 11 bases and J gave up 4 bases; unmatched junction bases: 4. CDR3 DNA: TGTGCCTCGACAGGGCTCACTGAAGCTTTCTTT. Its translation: CASTGLTEAFF.

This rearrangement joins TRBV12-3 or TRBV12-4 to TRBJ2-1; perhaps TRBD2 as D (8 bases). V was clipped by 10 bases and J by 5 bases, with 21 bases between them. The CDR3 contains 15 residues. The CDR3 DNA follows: TGTGCCACCAGGGGGGCTGGGACTAGGAACAATGAGCAGTTCTTC. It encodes CATRGAGTRNNEQFF.